This T cell receptor beta chain was retrieved from a study of immune heterogeneity within non-small cell lung tumors. Study background: Of the tumors, 4 were squamous cell, about ten non-squamous, and 1 not otherwise specified.

As for this clonotype: No antigen is known for it.

Study observations and caveats: Recurrence of the same dominant CDR3 beta clonotypes was seen across tumor sites within a patient, and site-unique high-frequency clones were present alongside them. The study found high-frequency T-cell receptor beta clonotypes largely distinct between individual patients. The study found that local T-cell clonality correlated moderately but significantly with local tumor mutational burden (R approximately 0.34).

Germline assignment: CDR1 SGHTS and CDR2 YDEGEE. V was cut by 0 bases and J by 1 base, with 7 bases left in between. This CDR3 spans 14 amino acids. A multiplex PCR containing 32 V primers and 13 J primers was used to amplify TCR beta CDR3. TCRdb re-derived calls from the multiplex PCR reads in MiXCR, one entry per CDR3 protein. Found here are approximately 4,200 distinct CDR3 sequences, 23% of them singletons; the top ten hold about 12%. Template material for each sample was around 630 ng of bulk tumor genomic DNA. Each primary tumor yielded several biopsies, collected far apart from one another at surgery. Surgery that was curative in intent was performed on patients with untreated, newly diagnosed non-small cell lung cancer.

This clonotype was sampled from a man between 60 and 75 years old with non-small cell lung cancer. The material sequenced was lung tumor tissue. The genes are TRBV5-8 and TRBJ1-1; weak D call: TRBD1 (5 bases). The CDR3 protein is CASSLGQKNTEAFF. The CDR3, as DNA: TGTGCCAGCAGCTTGGGACAGAAGAACACTGAAGCTTTCTTT.